Shown below are 5 T cell receptor beta chains from a single sample sequenced in a study of blood T cell repertoires in COVID-19. Generated by immunoSEQ multiplex PCR, the TCRdb table keeps only in-frame clones and is missing some. Of approximately 260,000 clones listed, roughly 84% are singletons. The sequencing input was peripheral blood. All receptors come from a human donor in a cohort sampled during active COVID-19.

V gene TRBV6-2 or TRBV6-3 combines with J gene TRBJ2-1, with 9 bases lining up with TRBD2. The V segment lost 4 bases and the J segment 9 bases; nucleotides outside the gene matches: 10. This CDR3 has 15 amino acids. Per the germline V gene, CDR1 is MNHEY and CDR2 is SVGEGT. In nucleotides, the CDR3 is TGTGCCAGCAGTTTGGCGGGGGGGCCCAGGAGTGAGCAGTTCTTC. As protein: CASSLAGGPRSEQFF.

This chain links TRBV12-3 or TRBV12-4 with TRBJ2-1, with D possibly being TRBD1 (6 bases). The CDR3 contains 13 residues. Trimming took 2 bases from V and 7 from J, leaving 9 bases between them. The CDR3 sequence is CASSLRGINEQFF. The CDR3, as DNA: TGTGCCAGCAGTTTAAGGGGGATAAATGAGCAGTTCTTC.

The gene calls are TRBV6-6 and TRBJ1-4; D might be TRBD1 (5 bases). The V end lost 5 bases, the J end lost 7 bases, and 17 bases lay between the germline ends. CDR3 length equals 15 residues. Germline V gene data show CDR1 as MNHNY and CDR2 as SVGAGI (reference sequence). Here the CDR3 DNA reads TGTGCCAGCAGTGGCCTGGGGCAACGTGGTGAAAAACTGTTTTTT. Its protein is CASSGLGQRGEKLFF.

The chain couples TRBV4-3 to TRBJ2-2; D ambiguous. This CDR3 spans 12 amino acids. CDR1 LGHNA and CDR2 YSLEER come from the germline V gene. The V end was cut by 4 bases, the J end by 4 bases, with 4 bases between. The CDR3 bases are TGCGCCAGCAGCCGAGGCACCGGGGAGCTGTTTTTT. Translation: CASSRGTGELFF.

This clone has only a few counts. The rearrangement links TRBV7-2 to TRBJ1-3; D gene unclear. Deletions cut 5 bases from V and 4 bases from J, with 12 bases between. CDR1 is SGHTA, CDR2 FQGNSA, per germline. The CDR3 contains 14 residues. Written as DNA, the CDR3 is TGTGCCAGCAGCCCAGTAACCCCGGGAAACACCATATATTTT. This gives the protein CASSPVTPGNTIYF.